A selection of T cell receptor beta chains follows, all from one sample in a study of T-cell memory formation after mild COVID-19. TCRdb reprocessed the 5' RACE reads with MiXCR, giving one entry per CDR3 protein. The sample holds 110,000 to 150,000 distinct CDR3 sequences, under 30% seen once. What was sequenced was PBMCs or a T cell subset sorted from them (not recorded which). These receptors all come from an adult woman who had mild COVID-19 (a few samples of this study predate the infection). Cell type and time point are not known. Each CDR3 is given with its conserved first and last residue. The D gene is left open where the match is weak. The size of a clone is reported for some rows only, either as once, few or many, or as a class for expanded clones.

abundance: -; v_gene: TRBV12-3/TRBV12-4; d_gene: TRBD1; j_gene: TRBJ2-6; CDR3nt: TGTGCCAGCAGTTTGGAAGGGACAGGGACTGGGGCCAACGTCCTGACTTTC; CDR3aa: CASSLEGTGTGANVLTF
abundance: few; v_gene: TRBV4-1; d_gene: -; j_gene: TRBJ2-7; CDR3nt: TGCGCCAGCAGTCAAGAGGTAGGGACCTACGAGCAGTACTTC; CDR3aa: CASSQEVGTYEQYF
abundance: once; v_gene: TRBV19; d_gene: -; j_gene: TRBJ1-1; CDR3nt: TGTGCCAGTAGTATACGTGACGCAGCGAACACTGAAGCTTTCTTT; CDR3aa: CASSIRDAANTEAFF
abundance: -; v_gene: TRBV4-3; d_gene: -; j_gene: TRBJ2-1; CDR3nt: TGCGCCAGCAGCCAAGATACTGGACTTGGGGAGCAGTTCTTC; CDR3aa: CASSQDTGLGEQFF
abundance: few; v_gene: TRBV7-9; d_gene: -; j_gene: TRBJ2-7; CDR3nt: TGTGCCAGCATTCCTCCGGGACATGCTCCTTTCGAGCAGTACTTC; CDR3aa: CASIPPGHAPFEQYF
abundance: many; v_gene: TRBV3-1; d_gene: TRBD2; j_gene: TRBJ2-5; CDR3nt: TGTGCCAGCAGCCCTGGACTAGCGGCTGAGACCCAGTACTTC; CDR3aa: CASSPGLAAETQYF
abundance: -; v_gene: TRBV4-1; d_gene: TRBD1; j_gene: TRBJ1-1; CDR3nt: TGCGCCAGCAGCCAAGATTCGGGGACAGTGGAAGCTTTCTTT; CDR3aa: CASSQDSGTVEAFF
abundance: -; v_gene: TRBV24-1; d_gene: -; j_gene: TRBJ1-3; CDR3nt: TGTGCCCCGGGTCATATGTGGACGGGAGGAAACACCATATATTTT; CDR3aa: CAPGHMWTGGNTIYF
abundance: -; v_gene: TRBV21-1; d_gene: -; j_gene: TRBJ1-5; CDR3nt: TGTGCCAACCCATGGCAGTCTGGAAGACAGCCCCAGCATTTT; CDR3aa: CANPWQSGRQPQHF
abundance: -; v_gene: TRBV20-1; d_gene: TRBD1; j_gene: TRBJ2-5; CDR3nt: TGCAGTGCTAGTCGGTGGGACAGGGGCCAAGAGACCCAGTACTTC; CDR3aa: CSASRWDRGQETQYF
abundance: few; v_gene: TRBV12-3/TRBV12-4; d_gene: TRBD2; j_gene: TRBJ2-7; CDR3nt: TGTGCCAGCAGCCACCCTACTAGCGGGAGGCTCGGCGAGCAGTACTTC; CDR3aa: CASSHPTSGRLGEQYF
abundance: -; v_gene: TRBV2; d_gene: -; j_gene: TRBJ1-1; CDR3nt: TGTGCCAGCAGTGAAGTGGGTGCCGCTAGCACTGAAGCTTTCTTT; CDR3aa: CASSEVGAASTEAFF
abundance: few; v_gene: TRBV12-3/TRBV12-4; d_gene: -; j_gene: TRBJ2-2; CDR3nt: TGTGCCAGCAGTTTACCCCCGGGGTTTAGCGGGGAGCTGTTTTTT; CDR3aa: CASSLPPGFSGELFF
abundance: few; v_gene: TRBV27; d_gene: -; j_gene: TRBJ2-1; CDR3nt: TGTGCCAGCAGTTGGTTTTGGGTAGGGGAGCAGTTCTTC; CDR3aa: CASSWFWVGEQFF
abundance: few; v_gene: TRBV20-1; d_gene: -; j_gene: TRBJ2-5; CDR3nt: TGCAGTGCGCCGACTAGGAGAGAGACCCAGTACTTC; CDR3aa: CSAPTRRETQYF
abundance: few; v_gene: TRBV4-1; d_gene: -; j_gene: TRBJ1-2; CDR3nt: TGCGCCAGCAGCCAGGGGGGGACGGTTGACTATGGCTACACCTTC; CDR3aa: CASSQGGTVDYGYTF
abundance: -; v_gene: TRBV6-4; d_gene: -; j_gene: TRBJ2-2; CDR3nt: TGTGCCAGCAGTGACTCAAGTACCGGGGAGCTGTTTTTT; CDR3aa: CASSDSSTGELFF
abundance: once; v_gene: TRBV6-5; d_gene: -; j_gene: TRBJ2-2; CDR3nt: TGTGCCAGCAGTTACCCCAGCGGGTGGAACACCGGGGAGCTGTTTTTT; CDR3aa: CASSYPSGWNTGELFF
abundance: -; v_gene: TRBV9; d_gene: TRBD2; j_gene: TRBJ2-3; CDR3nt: TGTGCCAGCAACCCTAGCGGTAGCACAGATACGCAGTATTTT; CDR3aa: CASNPSGSTDTQYF
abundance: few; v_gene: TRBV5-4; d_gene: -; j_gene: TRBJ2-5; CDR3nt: TGTGCCAGCAGCTGGGAACTGCAAGAGACCCAGTACTTC; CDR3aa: CASSWELQETQYF
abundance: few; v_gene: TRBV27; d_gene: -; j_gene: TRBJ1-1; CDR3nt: TGTGCCAGCAGTTTTGGGGGGACCACTGAAGCTTTCTTT; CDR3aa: CASSFGGTTEAFF
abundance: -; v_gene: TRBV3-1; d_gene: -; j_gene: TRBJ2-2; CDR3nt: TGTGCCAGCAGCCAAGGGAGGACCGGGGAGCTGTTTTTT; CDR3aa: CASSQGRTGELFF
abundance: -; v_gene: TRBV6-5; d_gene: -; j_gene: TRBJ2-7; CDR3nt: TGTGCCAGCAGTTACTCTTACCCCGCCCCTACCTACGAGCAGTACTTC; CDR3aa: CASSYSYPAPTYEQYF
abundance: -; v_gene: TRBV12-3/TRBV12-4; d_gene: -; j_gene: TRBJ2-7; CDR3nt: TGTGCCAGCAGCCTGGGACGGAATTCCTACGAGCAGTACTTC; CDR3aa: CASSLGRNSYEQYF
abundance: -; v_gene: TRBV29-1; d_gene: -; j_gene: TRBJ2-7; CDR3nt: TGCAGCGTTTCGCAGGAGTACGAGCAGTACTTC; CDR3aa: CSVSQEYEQYF
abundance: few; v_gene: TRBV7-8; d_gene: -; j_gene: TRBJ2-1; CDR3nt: TGTGCCAGCAGCTTAGGTGCGGGAGAGCAGTTCTTC; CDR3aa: CASSLGAGEQFF
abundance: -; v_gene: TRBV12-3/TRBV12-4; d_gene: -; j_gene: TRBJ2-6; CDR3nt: TGTGCCAGCAGTTCTCGGGACCGGGAGGCCAACGTCCTGACTTTC; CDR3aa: CASSSRDREANVLTF
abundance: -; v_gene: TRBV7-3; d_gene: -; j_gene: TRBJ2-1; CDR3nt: TGTGCCAGCAGCTTAAATGGGAAATACAATGAGCAGTTCTTC; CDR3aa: CASSLNGKYNEQFF
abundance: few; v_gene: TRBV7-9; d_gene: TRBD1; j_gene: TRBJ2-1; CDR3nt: TGTGCCAGCAGCTCAACCGGGACAGGGAGGAGAAATGAGCAGTTCTTC; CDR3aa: CASSSTGTGRRNEQFF
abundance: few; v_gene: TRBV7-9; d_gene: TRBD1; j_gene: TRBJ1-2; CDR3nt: TGTGCCAGCAGCTTATCGACAGGGGTCGGACTCTATGGCTACACCTTC; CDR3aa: CASSLSTGVGLYGYTF
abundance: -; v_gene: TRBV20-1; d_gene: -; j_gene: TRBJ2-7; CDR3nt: TGCAGTGCTAGAGAGGCACCCAACTCCTACGAGCAGTACTTC; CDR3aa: CSAREAPNSYEQYF
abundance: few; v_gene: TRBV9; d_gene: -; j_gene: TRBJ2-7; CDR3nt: TGTGCCAGCAGCGTAGAATCTGGGGACACCTACGAGCAGTACTTC; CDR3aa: CASSVESGDTYEQYF
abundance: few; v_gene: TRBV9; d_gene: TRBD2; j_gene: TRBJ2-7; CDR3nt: TGTGCCAGGGACCCTCCGGGGGGCTCCTACGAGCAGTACTTC; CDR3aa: CARDPPGGSYEQYF
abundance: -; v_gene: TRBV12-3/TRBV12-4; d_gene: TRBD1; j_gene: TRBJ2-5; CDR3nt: TGTGCCAGCAGTCCCGGGGACAGGGTGAGGGAGACCCAGTACTTC; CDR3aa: CASSPGDRVRETQYF
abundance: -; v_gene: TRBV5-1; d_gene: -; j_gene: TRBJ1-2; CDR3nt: TGCGCCAGCAGCTTCGGGGGCGTGGATGGCTACACCTTC; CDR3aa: CASSFGGVDGYTF
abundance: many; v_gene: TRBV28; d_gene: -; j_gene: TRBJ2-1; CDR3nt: TGTGCCAGCAGCTTATTTTCGAGCTCCTACAATGAGCAGTTCTTC; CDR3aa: CASSLFSSSYNEQFF
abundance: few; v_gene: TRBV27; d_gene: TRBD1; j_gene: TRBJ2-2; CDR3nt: TGTGCCAGCAGTACTCGGACAGGGACCGGGGAGCTGTTTTTT; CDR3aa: CASSTRTGTGELFF